The 25 T cell receptor beta chains below all came from one sample that was sequenced in a study of graft-versus-host responses after intestinal transplantation. The table came from immunoSEQ multiplex PCR; TCRdb's copy has only in-frame clones and leaves some out. Found here are about 100,000 clones, about 90% of them singletons; the top ten hold 0.85% to 1%. Their cognate antigens are unknown. The sample consisted of unstimulated CD4+ T cells sorted from spleen or lymph node cells, taken before transplant. All receptors derive from a human donor who was the organ donor for an intestinal transplant.

The chain uses TRBV6-1 and TRBJ2-7; 10 positions match TRBD1. Germline V gene data show CDR1 as MNHNS and CDR2 as SASEGT. V lost 6 bases and J lost 4; bases outside the gene matches: 9. The CDR3 spans 15 residues. The CDR3 nucleotides read TGTGCCAGCAGAGTGACGGGACAGGGGCCTTACGAGCAGTACTTC. Protein sequence: CASRVTGQGPYEQYF.

The chain employs TRBV4-2 and TRBJ1-2; D is uncertain. This CDR3 has 12 residues. V lost 5 bases and J 8 bases, leaving 12 bases between the germline ends. The V gene's germline CDR1 is LGHNA and CDR2 YNFKEQ. This CDR3 reads CASSSQAGGYTF. The CDR3 bases are TGTGCCAGCAGCTCTCAAGCTGGGGGCTACACCTTC.

The chain uses TRBV4-1 and TRBJ2-1; TRBD2 matches at 13 bases. This CDR3 contains 17 residues. V lost 4 bases, J lost 4 bases, and 7 bases stayed unmatched. Germline values: CDR1 MGHRA, CDR2 YSYEKL. The CDR3 nucleotides are TGCGCCAGCAGCCGAGGGGGACTAGCGGGGACTTACAATGAGCAGTTCTTC. This sequence encodes CASSRGGLAGTYNEQFF.

This chain joins TRBV18 and TRBJ1-1, with TRBD1 matching over 9 bases. V gave up 5 bases and J gave up 5 bases; unmatched junction bases: 6. The V gene's germline CDR1 is KGHSH and CDR2 LQKENI. The CDR3 runs 14 residues. The CDR3 DNA is TGTGCCAGCTCATCCCAAGGACAGGGGACTGAAGCTTTCTTT. Residues: CASSSQGQGTEAFF.

The CDR3: CASSITGTANTEAFF. CDR3 nucleotide sequence: TGTGCCAGTAGTATTACCGGGACAGCGAACACTGAAGCTTTCTTT. The V and J genes are TRBV19 and TRBJ1-1, with 7 bases matching TRBD1. Germline V gene lookup returns CDR1 LNHDA and CDR2 SQIVND (reference sequence). The CDR3 spans 15 residues. V gave up 3 bases and J gave up 1 base; unmatched junction bases: 5.

The chain couples TRBV7-2 to TRBJ1-1; D perhaps matches TRBD1 (5 bases). The CDR3 totals 14 residues. Germline CDR1 reads SGHTA; CDR2 reads FQGNSA. Trimming cost V 4 bases and J 3 bases, with 12 bases left between them. The CDR3 nucleotides are TGTGCCAGCAGCTCGGGTTTGGGGCACACTGAAGCTTTCTTT. Protein: CASSSGLGHTEAFF.

The rearrangement uses TRBV11-3 and TRBJ2-1; D possibly corresponds to TRBD2 (5 bases). V was pared by 0 bases and J by 3 bases, with 15 bases between. In germline, CDR1 is SGHNT, CDR2 YENEEA. The CDR3 has 17 amino acids. The CDR3 sequence is CASSLDPPGVYYNEQFF. CDR3 nucleotides: TGTGCCAGCAGCTTAGACCCCCCCGGGGTGTACTACAATGAGCAGTTCTTC. Combining the CDR3 with reference TRBV11-3 and TRBJ2-1 gives the whole variable domain EAGVVQSPRYKIIEKKQPVAFWCNPISGHNTLYWYLQNLGQGPELLIRYENEEAVDDSQLPKDRFSAERLKGVDSTLKIQPAELGDSAVYLCASSLDPPGVYYNEQFFGPGTRLTVL.

The CDR3 nucleotides read TGTGCCAGCAACACACAGGGGAACACTGAAGCTTTCTTT. Amino acids: CASNTQGNTEAFF. The chain joins TRBV2 to TRBJ1-1; the D gene is possibly TRBD1 (6 bases). Germline V gene sequence: CDR1 SNHLY, CDR2 FYNNEI. The length of the CDR3 is 13 residues. With 7 bases removed from V and 1 base from J, the gap between germline ends came to 10 bases.

DNA for the CDR3: TGTGCCAGCAGCTCGGGACAGATTTCGGTCCAGCCCCAGCATTTT. It codes for CASSSGQISVQPQHF. The chain links TRBV6-5 to TRBJ1-5; 7 bases line up with TRBD1. In germline, CDR1 is MNHEY, CDR2 SVGAGI. This CDR3 comprises 15 residues. Unmatched junction bases numbered 12, after V lost 6 bases and J lost 7 bases.

The sample holds one count of this clone. The rearrangement uses TRBV7-9 and TRBJ2-5; possibly TRBD2 for D (7 bases). With the DNA end fitting TRBJ2-7 better, the J assignment may be wrong. Per the germline V gene, CDR1 is SEHNR and CDR2 is FQNEAQ (reference sequence). This CDR3 comprises 16 residues. In nucleotides, the CDR3 is TGTGCCAGCAGCTTGAGTGGCGGGGGCTATTCCTACGAGCAGTACTTC. Its translation is CASSLSGGGYSYEQYF.

V is TRBV11-1 and J is TRBJ2-7, with no clear D. The germline V and J ends were trimmed by 4 bases and 2 bases, with 18 bases remaining between them. This CDR3 comprises 16 residues. Germline CDR1 is SGHAT and CDR2 is FQDESV (reference sequence). CDR3 loop: CASSYKVDNPPYEQYF. The CDR3 nucleotides are TGTGCCAGCAGCTACAAAGTTGACAATCCCCCCTACGAGCAGTACTTC. The whole variable domain, filled in from reference TRBV11-1 and TRBJ2-7, reads EAEVAQSPRYKITEKSQAVAFWCDPISGHATLYWYRQILGQGPELLVQFQDESVVDDSQLPKDRFSAERLKGVDSTLKIQPAELGDSAMYLCASSYKVDNPPYEQYFGPGTRLTVT.

The J gene is TRBJ2-5, the V gene TRBV6-1; 7 nucleotides agree with TRBD2. V shed 7 bases and J 4 bases; nucleotides not matched to a gene: 12. CDR1 and CDR2 (germline): MNHNS, SASEGT. The CDR3 extends over 15 amino acids. CDR3 amino acids: CASTRWGGRGETQYF. The CDR3 DNA follows: TGTGCCAGCACCCGATGGGGGGGAAGGGGAGAGACCCAGTACTTC.

This clone showed up just a few times. This chain links TRBV7-9 with TRBJ2-7, with D maybe TRBD1 (5 bases). Trimming removed 1 base at V and 0 bases at J, with 7 bases between. The CDR3 sequence is 14 residues long. Germline CDR1 is SEHNR and CDR2 is FQNEAQ (reference sequence). The CDR3 DNA reads as TGTGCCAGCAGCTTAGATCAGGGCTCCTACGAGCAGTACTTC. It codes for CASSLDQGSYEQYF.

This rearrangement joins TRBV5-3 to TRBJ2-3, with D perhaps TRBD2 (5 bases). TRBV5-3 is designated an ORF whose function remains uncertain. V was trimmed by 4 bases and J by 2 bases, leaving 17 bases between them. This CDR3 region has 16 residues. CDR3 sequence (DNA): TGTGCCAGAAGCCGACCTCTAGCTCCCACCACAGATACGCAGTATTTT. Its protein product is CARSRPLAPTTDTQYF.

The rearrangement uses TRBV18 and TRBJ1-6, with 9 bases fitting TRBD1. The V and J ends lost 4 bases and 4 bases, in that order; junction bases with no gene match: 8. In germline, CDR1 is KGHSH, CDR2 LQKENI. This CDR3 is 17 amino acids long. The CDR3 region has the DNA TGTGCCAGCTCACAGGACAGGGGATCCGGATATAATTCACCCCTCCACTTT. It yields the protein CASSQDRGSGYNSPLHF.

This rearrangement joins TRBV9 to TRBJ1-3; D gene unclear. In germline, CDR1 is SGDLS, CDR2 YYNGEE. CDR3 size: 15 residues. Between the trimmed V and J ends, which lost 3 bases and 2 bases, there was a span of 12 bases. CDR3 in DNA: TGTGCCAGCAGCGGCCCCGGAGTCACTGGAAACACCATATATTTT. It specifies CASSGPGVTGNTIYF.

This rearrangement joins TRBV27 to TRBJ2-2, with a possible D match to TRBD2 (5 bases). In germline, CDR1 is MNHEY, CDR2 SMNVEV (reference sequence). The V end was cut by 9 bases, the J end by 6 bases, with 17 bases between. This CDR3 is built from 14 residues. CDR3 sequence reads: CASHFGRGPGELFF. CDR3 DNA: TGTGCCAGTCACTTCGGTCGAGGGCCCGGGGAGCTGTTTTTT.

V usage is TRBV9 and J usage is TRBJ1-2; D possibly corresponds to TRBD1 (6 bases). CDR3 length: 14 amino acids. Looked up from germline, CDR1 is SGDLS and CDR2 is YYNGEE. The ends were cut back, 4 bases at V and 8 bases at J, with 18 bases in the middle. The DNA of the CDR3 is TGTGCCAGCAGCTCCCGGACAGCACTGCTAGGCTACACCTTC. It codes for CASSSRTALLGYTF. Full variable domain (remainder filled in from reference TRBV9 and TRBJ1-2): DSGVTQTPKHLITATGQRVTLRCSPRSGDLSVYWYQQSLDQGLQFLIQYYNGEERAKGNILERFSAQQFPDLHSELNLSSLELGDSALYFCASSSRTALLGYTFGSGTRLTVV.

The chain uses TRBV2 and TRBJ2-5; perhaps TRBD1 as D (5 bases). This CDR3 comprises 14 residues. Germline CDR1 reads SNHLY; CDR2 reads FYNNEI. V was pared by 2 bases and J by 5 bases, with 12 bases between. The CDR3 coding sequence is TGTGCCAGCAGTGAACAGGGTGGCTGGGAGACCCAGTACTTC. The encoded protein is CASSEQGGWETQYF.

The chain couples TRBV27 to TRBJ1-2; a possible D gene is TRBD1 (6 bases). The CDR3 covers 14 residues. CDR1 and CDR2 from the germline V gene are MNHEY and SMNVEV (reference sequence). V gave up 6 bases and J gave up 7 bases, with 18 bases separating them. CDR3 DNA: TGTGCCAGCAGCAACCTACCATCAGGGGTTGGCTACACCTTC. This gives the protein CASSNLPSGVGYTF.

Written as DNA, the CDR3 is TGTGCCAGCAGCTTGGACCACGGGTACGAGCAGTACTTC. Amino acid sequence: CASSLDHGYEQYF. V and J are TRBV5-4 and TRBJ2-5, with no clear D. The DNA end favors TRBJ2-7, so the J call may be wrong. Germline CDR1 reads SGHNT; CDR2 reads YYREEE (reference sequence). The CDR3 contains 13 residues.

This clone was counted between two and nine times. This sequence joins TRBV7-2 and TRBJ2-7; no clear D. The V gene lost 5 bases and the J gene lost 2 bases, with 10 bases spanning the gap. This CDR3 has 13 residues. The germline V gene has CDR1 SGHTA and CDR2 FQGNSA. CDR3: CASSRKVAYEQYF. The CDR3 DNA follows: TGTGCCAGCAGCCGAAAGGTGGCCTACGAGCAGTACTTC.

The chain combines TRBV7-9 with TRBJ1-3; TRBD1 matches 10 bases. Germline V gives CDR1 SEHNR, CDR2 FQNEAQ (reference sequence). V shed 4 bases and J 6 bases; nucleotides not matched to a gene: 6. The CDR3 consists of 15 residues. For the CDR3, the DNA is TGTGCCAGCAGCTCCGGGACAGGGGCAACAAACACCATATATTTT. As protein: CASSSGTGATNTIYF. The variable domain in full, with the rest retrieved from reference TRBV7-9 and TRBJ1-3, is DTGVSQNPRHKITKRGQNVTFRCDPISEHNRLYWYRQTLGQGPEFLTYFQNEAQLEKSRLLSDRFSAERPKGSFSTLEIQRTEQGDSAMYLCASSSGTGATNTIYFGEGSWLTVV.

The V gene is TRBV20-1, the J gene TRBJ1-2; unclear D gene. This CDR3 is built from 11 residues. The V gene's germline CDR1 is DFQATT and CDR2 SNEGSKA (reference sequence). The CDR3, as DNA: TGCGCGGGATTTCGGAACTATGGCTACACCTTC. Protein sequence: CAGFRNYGYTF.

This chain joins TRBV28 and TRBJ1-2; D not resolved. Looked up from germline, CDR1 is MDHEN and CDR2 is SYDVKM. CDR3 length equals 13 residues. Trimming removed 2 bases from V and 4 bases from J, with 8 bases in between. As DNA, the CDR3 is TGTGCCAGCAGTTTAGCACACCTCTATGGCTACACCTTC. Its translation: CASSLAHLYGYTF.